This T cell receptor (beta chain) was found in a study of brain T cells in children with intractable seizures. As to time point: blood from clinic visit 5 months post-surgery; TSC patient then seizure free. Using immunoSEQ multiplex PCR, the repertoire was profiled, and TCRdb retains in-frame clones only, with some absent. The data contain around 340,000 clones, over 85% of them seen just once; the ten biggest clones take up roughly 6%. The CDR3 has 12 residues. Germline CDR1 and CDR2: SGHAT and FQNNGV. V lost 6 bases to trimming and J lost 1 base, with 7 bases between them. Source: peripheral blood, taken less than 6 months after surgery. This receptor was taken from a boy under two years old with tuberous sclerosis and intractable seizures. This chain connects TRBV11-2 to TRBJ2-7, with D maybe TRBD2 (6 bases). CDR3 loop: CASSRGSYEQYF. The CDR3 DNA sequence: TGTGCCAGCAGTCGGGGGTCCTACGAGCAGTACTTC.